This TCR beta chain stems from a study of OX40 agonist ivuxolimab in advanced cancers. Regarding the research as a whole: Ivuxolimab, which targeted the costimulatory receptor OX40 (CD134), was an agonistic, fully human IgG2 monoclonal antibody. Intravenous ivuxolimab was administered to patients every 2 weeks at six dose levels: 0.01, 0.1, 0.3, 1.5, 3 and 10 mg/kg. Prior anti-PD-1, anti-PD-L1 or anti-CTLA-4 therapy was permitted, and checkpoint inhibitors had been received by less than 45% of dose-escalation patients. Of the 50 or so patients in dose escalation, about 20 had hepatocellular carcinoma, about 15 had melanoma, 9 had renal cell carcinoma and 9 had head and neck cancer. The dose-escalation cohort was 82.7% male with a mean age of about 65 years, ranging from roughly 20 to 85. The purpose of peripheral TCRbeta sequencing was to test whether ivuxolimab changed TCR sequence diversity and led to clonal T-cell expansion. Partial responses were achieved by three dose-escalation patients, of whom one had hepatocellular carcinoma and two had cutaneous melanoma. The monotherapy dose-escalation portion (N of about 50 patients) of the phase I ivuxolimab trial is reported in the paper. Results and caveats for the whole study, not just this receptor: Which antigens the clonally expanded peripheral T cells were specific for was not determined. Low levels of normalized T-cell clonal expansion were also seen in some patients who did not respond. On average, CD8+ T cells showed more expanded clones than CD4+ T cells after ivuxolimab. At doses from 0.1 to 3.0 mg/kg, clonal expansion was seen in both CD4+ and CD8+ blood T cells between baseline and week 6. In the 0.1-3.0 mg/kg groups, partial responders had among the lowest normalized peripheral clonal expansion, particularly in CD8+ T cells.

Including cysteine and phenylalanine, the CDR3 has 15 amino acids. The retained sequence is limited to the CDR3, 45 bases, with the frame set at the first base. The germline V gene sets CDR1 to SGHVS and CDR2 to FQNEAQ. The junction shows trimming of 4 bases on V and 2 bases on J, plus 14 bases between the germline ends. For sequencing of the TCRbeta CDR3 region, genomic DNA was extracted from the sorted cells. TCRbeta CDR3 regions were sequenced using the immunoSEQ Assay. The source is immuneACCESS, and TCRdb retained only in-frame sequences with V and J called. Part of the clones is not carried over; for the studies checked, unresolved V genes explain less than half of this, and the remainder is unexplained. The sample table shows about 64,000 clones, and about four fifths are seen once. The top ten clones comprise approximately 1.3% of the sample. The trial excluded patients who had a history of autoimmune disease or were on systemic immunosuppression. Peripheral blood for TCR sequencing was drawn from every dose cohort at baseline, at cycle 4 day 1 and at cycle 7 day 1. Samples were obtained from an open-label, multicenter, first-in-human phase I dose-escalation trial of ivuxolimab. Adults with locally advanced or metastatic melanoma, renal cell, hepatocellular, or head and neck squamous cell carcinoma were enrolled in the trial. Before TCR sequencing, CD4+ T cells and CD8+ T cells were sorted from peripheral blood as separate populations.

As regards this clone: Its antigen is still unknown. No base qualities exist here, and no much larger clone lies one base off it.

The sample in question was CD4+ or CD8+ T cells sorted from blood, obtained in a trial of the OX40 agonist ivuxolimab. This receptor chain uses TRBV7-8 and TRBJ2-5; the D region possibly corresponds to TRBD2 (5 bases align). The clonotype comes from an adult with an advanced solid tumor such as melanoma, head and neck, liver or kidney cancer. The CDR3 loop reads CASSSRGNGQETQYF. The nucleotides read TGTGCCAGCAGCTCCCGAGGGAACGGTCAAGAGACCCAGTACTTC.